These T cell receptor beta chains were read from a single sample in a study of PD-L1 blockade in urothelial cancer. Profiled with immunoSEQ multiplex PCR; TCRdb holds only in-frame clones, not every one. This table holds about 45,000 clones, 88% found once. The material was PBMCs, obtained around atezolizumab (anti-PD-L1) treatment. These receptors were taken from a donor at least 40 years old with urothelial cancer. CDR3s leave out the opening cysteine and the closing phenylalanine or tryptophan. Some rows mark clone size as missing; the rest say once, few, many or name a class of expanded clone.

v_call	clone_size	j_call	cdr3_aa
TRBV19	once	TRBJ2-6	ASSIVGTRLGRANVLT
TRBV7-2	NA	TRBJ2-2	ASSLPTGIRTGELF
TRBV19	NA	TRBJ1-2	ASTPDRYGYT
TRBV7-2	NA	TRBJ2-5	ASSFGGGRETQY
TRBV14	NA	TRBJ1-2	ASSLNYAPGVAYGYT
TRBV27	once	TRBJ1-4	ASSPTGQSQF
TRBV28	few	TRBJ2-7	ASSLAGQGAPLY
TRBV6-5	NA	TRBJ1-5	ASSSQYSNQPQH
TRBV30	NA	TRBJ2-1	AWSLGGNEQF
TRBV18	NA	TRBJ2-7	ASSPGRTSGEQY
TRBV7-3	many	TRBJ2-2	ASSLTPGLAAGELF
TRBV19	once	TRBJ2-5	ASSKDRAGETQY
TRBV11-2	NA	TRBJ2-2	ASRPGTAVTGELF
TRBV15	NA	TRBJ2-5	ATSMASHQGTQY
TRBV11-3	NA	TRBJ2-7	ASSLWTYGTYEQY
TRBV11-2	NA	TRBJ2-3	ASSPLAGGSTDTQY
TRBV28	NA	TRBJ1-5	ASSFRRGNQPQH
TRBV18	NA	TRBJ2-1	ASSPAARGYNEQF
TRBV18	NA	TRBJ1-2	ASSPQVDGYT
TRBV11-3	NA	TRBJ2-1	ASSLTIDSNEQF